This TCR beta chain originates from a study of T cells after yellow fever vaccination (dated by TCRdb to about 2019). About the investigation overall: The SMART-Seq v4 Ultra Low Input RNA kit was used to prepare libraries from fractions with low cell numbers. Blood was drawn at multiple timepoints before and after primary and secondary immunization, with bulk PBMC replicates and cell subsets isolated. Two healthy male donors, one aged 18 to 29 and one aged 30 to 39 years, were included in the cohort. To track T-cell clones before and after primary and booster YFV17D yellow fever vaccination, bulk TCR alpha and beta repertoires were sequenced longitudinally.

Per the publication, the treatment or condition label means: live attenuated yellow fever vaccine strain. At each blood-draw timepoint, two biological replicates of bulk PBMCs were obtained. PBMCs were isolated from peripheral blood using a standard Ficoll-Paque protocol. TriZol was used to extract RNA from bulk PBMCs, from CD4 and CD8 fractions, and from dextramer-positive and dextramer-negative fractions. V is cut back by 4 bases and J by 4 bases, with 13 bases in the junction unmatched. Measured from the cysteine to the phenylalanine, the CDR3 is 18 residues long. Only CDR3 DNA is held: 54 bases, read in frame from base 1. In the germline V gene, CDR1 corresponds to SGHRS and CDR2 to YFSETQ. TCR cDNA was synthesized by 5'RACE template switching, which introduced a universal primer site and unique molecular identifiers. Priming of cDNA synthesis was performed from both the TCR alpha and TCR beta constant segments. Library amplification involved two PCR steps, and the second step added sample barcodes and sequencing adapters. Sequencing of libraries was performed on Illumina HiSeq 2500 (2x100 bp) or NovaSeq (2x150 bp). The study's own analysis went as follows. Reads were demultiplexed and collapsed into UMI consensus sequences with MIGEC, and V(D)J alignment was performed with MiXCR. Using edgeR on replicate PBMC samples, clonotypes were called vaccine-responding if FDR was below 0.01 and the log2 fold change was above 5 up to day 15. Bulk clonotypes were assigned CD4 or CD8 identity according to which sequenced CD4 or CD8 repertoire held them at higher abundance. The raw public reads went through TCRdb reprocessing: fastp at Q25, MiXCR clone calling, in-frame beta chains kept. Rows are unified per CDR3 protein, each entry keeping the most common DNA and genes. TCRdb, not the authors, supplied the V and J calls. The sample records approximately 600,000 distinct CDR3 sequences, about 12% of which are singletons. The biggest ten clones account for about 15% of the sample.

For this clonotype: There is no known antigen for this receptor. Base qualities are not at hand, and no much larger clone is one base apart.

Overall study results and their limits: A small fraction of clonotypes appeared in both the CD4 and CD8 compartments, likely as a result of convergent recombination. Compared with the primary T-cell response, the secondary T-cell response was weaker but faster, peaking on day 5 rather than day 15. Because abundant contaminating clonotypes from the bulk population could be contained in FACS-sorted repertoires, computational filtering was required. Most clones expanded after primary vaccination (96% of CD4 and roughly 90% of CD8) were re-detected after the booster, suggesting that broad memory maintenance occurred. Because the study included only a couple of donors, the extent to which the findings can be generalized is limited.

The source of this sequence is a man aged 25 to 40 who received the YFV17D yellow fever vaccine. The V and J genes are TRBV5-1 and TRBJ2-6; 8 central bases correspond to TRBD1. Material: PBMCs, obtained on the day of the yellow fever booster vaccination. The CDR3 reads CASSLSTGTGSGANVLTF. DNA sequence: TGCGCCAGCAGCCTCTCCACCGGGACAGGTTCCGGGGCCAACGTCCTGACTTTC.